Listed here are 23 T cell receptor beta chains from one sample, sequenced in a study of vaccination effects on CD4 cells after COVID-19. Before sequencing took place, the ViraFEST assay used viral peptide pools to expand antigen-specific CD4+ T cells. The culture ran for about 11 days, and then CD4+ T cells were isolated. The vaccine recipients had no prior SARS-CoV-2 infection, with negative nucleocapsid antibodies. For these TCRs, the target antigens are not known. Sequenced by immunoSEQ multiplex PCR; TCRdb stores in-frame clones only, minus some. This table holds tens of thousands of clones, around 75% found once. Sample: CD4+ T cells from PBMCs cultured with HCoV-NL63 spike peptides, taken before COVID-19 vaccination. The source is a human donor who received a COVID-19 vaccine.

The chain carries TRBV7-9 and TRBJ2-3; 7 positions match TRBD2. This CDR3 spans 16 amino acids. The germline V gene encodes CDR1 SEHNR and CDR2 FQNEAQ (reference sequence). V was clipped by 1 base and J by 4 bases; unmatched bases: 8. CDR3 nucleotide sequence: TGTGCCAGCAGCTTAGTGGGTGGCGGGGGAGCAGATACGCAGTATTTT. It specifies CASSLVGGGGADTQYF.

This clone was seen repeatedly, ten times or more. The CDR3 loop reads CASSLTRGREPYNEQFF. The CDR3 DNA sequence: TGCGCCAGCAGCTTGACCCGAGGGCGGGAGCCCTACAATGAGCAGTTCTTC. The V call is TRBV5-1, the J call TRBJ2-1; 7 bases are shared with TRBD2. There are 17 residues in the CDR3. Germline lookup yields CDR1 SGHRS and CDR2 YFSETQ. Losses at the gene ends were 1 base for V and 2 bases for J; bases not matched to a gene: 9.

This clone has only one observation. The chain couples TRBV2 to TRBJ1-2; possibly TRBD1 for D (6 bases). The CDR3 is made up of 14 amino acids. Trimming shortened V by 4 bases and J by 7 bases, and 16 bases separated the two germline ends. The germline gives CDR1 SNHLY, CDR2 FYNNEI. The CDR3 protein is CASSGDREGGGYTF. The CDR3 nucleotides are TGTGCCAGCAGTGGGGACCGCGAAGGGGGTGGCTACACCTTC. The full variable domain, with the rest looked up from reference TRBV2 and TRBJ1-2, is EPEVTQTPSHQVTQMGQEVILRCVPISNHLYFYWYRQILGQKVEFLVSFYNNEISEKSEIFDDQFSVERPDGSNFTLKIRSTKLEDSAMYFCASSGDREGGGYTFGSGTRLTVV.

Regarding this clone: The same CDR3 arises from other DNA sequences in this sample as well. This chain links TRBV12-3 or TRBV12-4 with TRBJ2-5; D remains unclear. The length of the CDR3 is 12 residues. The ends were cut back, 1 base at V and 4 bases at J, with 4 bases in the middle. CDR3 residues: CASSLGAETQYF. DNA of the CDR3: TGTGCCAGCAGTTTAGGTGCAGAGACCCAGTACTTC.

The chain carries TRBV18 and TRBJ2-6; D is possibly TRBD2 (5 bases). Trimming removed 6 bases from V and 0 bases from J, with 6 bases in between. This CDR3 comprises 14 residues. The germline V gene has CDR1 KGHSH and CDR2 LQKENI. CDR3 residues: CASSRDSGANVLTF. The CDR3 DNA is TGTGCCAGCTCGAGGGACTCTGGGGCCAACGTCCTGACTTTC.

This rearrangement joins TRBV19 to TRBJ2-5; D gene uncertain. The length of the CDR3 is 16 residues. Trimming shortened V by 3 bases and J by 2 bases, and 16 bases separated the two germline ends. The germline V gene has CDR1 LNHDA and CDR2 SQIVND (reference sequence). DNA of the CDR3: TGTGCCAGTAGTATCCGGGCCGTACTGGGGCAAGAGACCCAGTACTTC. It encodes CASSIRAVLGQETQYF.

The genes are TRBV18 and TRBJ1-1, with D perhaps TRBD1 (5 bases). Germline V CDR1 and CDR2: KGHSH, LQKENI. Deletions cut 5 bases from V and 1 base from J, with 11 bases between. The CDR3 sequence is 14 residues long. CDR3 residues: CASSLQVENTEAFF. CDR3 nucleotides: TGTGCCAGCTCATTACAGGTGGAGAACACTGAAGCTTTCTTT.

This chain uses TRBV5-1 with TRBJ2-3; D perhaps matches TRBD1 (6 bases). Germline V gives CDR1 SGHRS, CDR2 YFSETQ. The CDR3 has 16 residues. Trimming took off 3 bases at V and 0 bases at J, with 14 bases between the two ends. The CDR3 loop reads CASSWDGQISTDTQYF. The CDR3 DNA follows: TGCGCCAGCAGCTGGGATGGACAGATTAGCACAGATACGCAGTATTTT. The full variable domain, with the rest looked up from reference TRBV5-1 and TRBJ2-3, is KAGVTQTPRYLIKTRGQQVTLSCSPISGHRSVSWYQQTPGQGLQFLFEYFSETQRNKGNFPGRFSGRQFSNSRSEMNVSTLELGDSALYLCASSWDGQISTDTQYFGPGTRLTVL.

This chain connects TRBV18 to TRBJ1-1, with D perhaps TRBD1 (6 bases). Germline CDR1 reads KGHSH; CDR2 reads LQKENI. V lost 4 bases and J lost 4, with 13 bases in between. The CDR3 sequence is 14 residues long. The CDR3 DNA reads as TGTGCCAGCTCACTACAGGGTCGAACCACTGAAGCTTTCTTT. Translated, it gives CASSLQGRTTEAFF.

V and J are TRBV6-5 and TRBJ2-3; D is unresolved. The V gene's germline CDR1 is MNHEY and CDR2 SVGAGI. V lost 8 bases, J lost 1 base, and 16 bases lay in between. The CDR3 extends over 15 amino acids. CDR3 DNA: TGTGCCAGCTCCCCAGGCCAGTGGCGCACAGATACGCAGTATTTT. Protein: CASSPGQWRTDTQYF.

This chain connects TRBV19 to TRBJ1-5; no clear D gene. V dropped 8 bases and J dropped 5 bases, with 4 bases sitting between them. Germline V lookup: CDR1 LNHDA, CDR2 SQIVND (reference sequence). The CDR3 consists of 10 residues. The CDR3 reads CASWDQPQHF. The CDR3 DNA sequence: TGTGCCAGTTGGGATCAGCCCCAGCATTTT.

This chain joins TRBV2 and TRBJ2-1; 9 bases match TRBD2. The junction had 4 bases not matched to a gene; V was cut back by 5 bases and J by 2 bases. The V gene's germline CDR1 is SNHLY and CDR2 FYNNEI. The length of the CDR3 is 15 residues. The CDR3 here is CASSRLAVTYNEQFF. As DNA, the CDR3 is TGTGCCAGCAGTCGACTAGCGGTAACCTACAATGAGCAGTTCTTC.

The V and J genes are TRBV6-1 and TRBJ1-5; 7 bases align to TRBD1. CDR1 is MNHNS, CDR2 SASEGT, per germline. V dropped 3 bases and J dropped 0; count of bases not matched to a gene: 11. This CDR3 has 18 amino acids. CDR3: CASSEGQTRAYSNQPQHF. CDR3 nucleotide sequence: TGTGCCAGCAGTGAGGGACAGACTAGAGCTTATAGCAATCAGCCCCAGCATTTT.

This clone was detected once. The genes are TRBV2 and TRBJ1-2; 8 positions match TRBD1. J was trimmed by 4 bases and V by 6 bases; bases with no gene match: 7. Germline CDR1 reads SNHLY; CDR2 reads FYNNEI. This CDR3 spans 14 amino acids. The CDR3 bases are TGTGCCAGCAGAACCGGGACAGGTCCCTATGGCTACACCTTC. Its translation: CASRTGTGPYGYTF.

This clone was counted between two and nine times. The chain employs TRBV5-1 and TRBJ2-1, with 8 bases that match TRBD2. CDR1 SGHRS and CDR2 YFSETQ come from the germline V gene. After removal of 0 bases from V and 4 bases from J, the junction contained 3 bases not matched to a gene. The CDR3 spans 15 residues. The CDR3 DNA is TGCGCCAGCAGCTTGGGTAGCGGGGAGTACAATGAGCAGTTCTTC. Translation: CASSLGSGEYNEQFF. Looking up the rest from reference TRBV5-1 and TRBJ2-1 gives the full variable domain: KAGVTQTPRYLIKTRGQQVTLSCSPISGHRSVSWYQQTPGQGLQFLFEYFSETQRNKGNFPGRFSGRQFSNSRSEMNVSTLELGDSALYLCASSLGSGEYNEQFFGPGTRLTVL.

This clone was counted a single time. V and J are TRBV28 and TRBJ1-2, with D tentatively TRBD1 (5 bases). The CDR3 has 13 amino acids. The V and J ends lost 7 bases and 8 bases respectively, with 17 bases between them. CDR1 and CDR2 (germline): MDHEN, SYDVKM. The chain's CDR3 is CASTPPAGRGYTF. The DNA of the CDR3 is TGTGCCAGCACCCCACCCGCAGGGAGGGGCTACACCTTC.

V and J are TRBV2 and TRBJ1-1; D not resolved. The V end was cut by 2 bases, the J end by 3 bases, with 7 bases between. This CDR3 has 13 residues. CDR1 and CDR2 from the germline V gene are SNHLY and FYNNEI. The CDR3 protein is CASSEIRDTEAFF. Here the CDR3 DNA reads TGTGCCAGCAGTGAAATTAGGGACACTGAAGCTTTCTTT.

The chain couples TRBV10-3 to TRBJ2-7; the D is unclear. The length of the CDR3 is 12 residues. The V end was cut by 0 bases, the J end by 6 bases, with 6 bases between. Germline assignment: CDR1 ENHRY and CDR2 SYGVKD. CDR3: CAISESRVEQYF. The CDR3 bases are TGTGCCATCAGTGAGTCTAGGGTCGAGCAGTACTTC.

The chain joins TRBV30 to TRBJ1-6; D gene uncertain. CDR3 length: 14 amino acids. V shed 2 bases and J shed 11 bases, with 16 bases lying between them. Germline V CDR1 and CDR2: GTSNPN, SVGIG (reference sequence). The CDR3 DNA is TGTGCCTGGAGTCCTTCCCCGGGAAGGACACCCCTCCACTTT. Encoded protein: CAWSPSPGRTPLHF. Variable domain in full (rest from reference TRBV30 and TRBJ1-6): SQTIHQWPATLVQPVGSPLSLECTVEGTSNPNLYWYRQAAGRGLQLLFYSVGIGQISSEVPQNLSASRPQDRQFILSSKKLLLSDSGFYLCAWSPSPGRTPLHFGNGTRLTVT.

This clone appeared a few times. V usage is TRBV28 and J usage is TRBJ2-2; TRBD2 matches 9 bases. The V gene's germline CDR1 is MDHEN and CDR2 SYDVKM. The CDR3 sequence is 15 residues long. Losses at the gene ends were 5 bases for V and 7 bases for J; bases not matched to a gene: 8. CDR3 sequence: CASSLSGLAGGELFF. The CDR3 bases are TGTGCCAGCAGTCTTTCGGGACTAGCAGGCGGGGAGCTGTTTTTT.

This clone turned up a few times. This chain joins TRBV5-5 and TRBJ1-2; 9 bases fit TRBD1. The germline gives CDR1 SGHKS, CDR2 YYEKEE (reference sequence). The CDR3 runs to 13 residues. V lost 4 bases to trimming and J lost 8 bases; unmatched junction nucleotides: 6. The CDR3 sequence: CASSPWTGVGYTF. In nucleotides, the CDR3 is TGTGCCAGCAGCCCTTGGACAGGGGTGGGCTACACCTTC.

V is TRBV28 and J is TRBJ1-2, with a weak D call TRBD1 (6 bases). Germline CDR1 reads MDHEN; CDR2 reads SYDVKM. V lost 5 bases to trimming and J lost 0 bases, with 7 bases between them. The CDR3 has 13 residues. CDR3 sequence: CASSGDTNYGYTF. CDR3 in DNA: TGTGCCAGCAGTGGGGACACTAACTATGGCTACACCTTC.

The V call is TRBV14, the J call TRBJ2-3; 8 positions agree with TRBD2. J lost 2 bases, V lost 2 bases, and 3 bases had no gene match. The germline CDR1 and CDR2 sequences are SGHDN and FVKESK. This CDR3 contains 15 residues. The CDR3 protein is CASSQQLAATDTQYF. The DNA of the CDR3 is TGTGCCAGCAGCCAACAACTAGCGGCCACAGATACGCAGTATTTT.